The TCR beta chain under discussion was sequenced for a study of human T cells and chemical hapten exposure. The overall study: Donors were sensitized with 2% DPC on the upper inner arm. General study results and limits: Since the donors had alopecia, their immune response may not be the same as that of healthy people.

This clonotype was observed at least ten times. What it recognizes is unknown. MiXCR, run by TCRdb on the RACE reads, gives a single entry per CDR3 protein. The repertoire consists of approximately 74,000 distinct CDR3 sequences, with 25% to 40% occurring once and the leading ten covering about 9%. This sample's time point: patch test 1, 2 weeks after DPC sensitization. The treatment is: therapeutic diphenylcyclopropenone sensitization with weekly scalp DPC. Alopecia patients between 18 and 70 years old and suitable for DPC were used as donors. Blood, whole and unfractionated, served as the source for total RNA extraction. Trimming stripped 6 bases from V and 1 base from J, with 14 bases between. The CDR3 runs 14 residues. Germline V lookup: CDR1 DFQATT, CDR2 SNEGSKA (reference sequence).

The source of this sequence is a man aged 40-55 years with alopecia areata. Some clones in this sample may be carry-over from other donors' samples. Source: whole blood, taken in connection with sensitization to the hapten diphenylcyclopropenone (DPC). The chain uses TRBV20-1 and TRBJ2-3; D not resolved. The CDR3 nucleotides read TGCAGTGCAAAGACTTCTCTGGGCACAGATACGCAGTATTTT. Protein: CSAKTSLGTDTQYF.